This T cell receptor delta chain comes out of a study of gamma-delta T cells after stem cell transplantation. TCRdb fed the RT-PCR reads to CATT. The data contain over 2,500 delta-chain clones, approximately 2% of them singletons. The TCR was taken from a human donor. It is not recorded whose cells these are; they may come from a transplant donor. The sample comprised gamma-delta T cells.

The CDR3 DNA is TGTGCCTGTGAGCCACTGGGGGACCTGTACACCGATAAACTCATCTTT. Translating it yields CACEPLGDLYTDKLIF. The chain has TRDV2 and TRDJ1, with 9 positions matching TRDD3. Germline V gene sequence: CDR1 GEAIGNYY, CDR2 EKD. The CDR3 contains 16 residues. The V gene end was trimmed by 4 bases and the J gene end by 0 bases; junction bases not matched to a gene: 8.